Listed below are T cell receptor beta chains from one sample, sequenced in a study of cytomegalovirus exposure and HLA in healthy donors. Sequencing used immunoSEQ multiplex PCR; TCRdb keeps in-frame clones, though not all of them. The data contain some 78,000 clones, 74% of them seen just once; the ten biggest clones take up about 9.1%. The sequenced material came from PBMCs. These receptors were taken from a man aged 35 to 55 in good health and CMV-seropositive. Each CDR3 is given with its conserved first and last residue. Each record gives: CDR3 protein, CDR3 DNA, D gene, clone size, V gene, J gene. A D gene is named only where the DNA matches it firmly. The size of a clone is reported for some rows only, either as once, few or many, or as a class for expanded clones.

CDR3aa: CASSSLQGAKDEQYF; CDR3nt: TGTGCCAGCAGTTCTCTACAGGGGGCGAAGGACGAGCAGTACTTC; d_gene: TRBD1; abundance: once; v_gene: TRBV28; j_gene: TRBJ2-7
CDR3aa: CASSRTGLNTEAFF; CDR3nt: TGTGCCAGCAGTCGGACAGGCCTGAACACTGAAGCTTTCTTT; d_gene: TRBD1; abundance: .; v_gene: TRBV28; j_gene: TRBJ1-1
CDR3aa: CASKRSSGVADTQYF; CDR3nt: TGTGCCAGTAAAAGATCTAGCGGGGTAGCAGATACGCAGTATTTT; d_gene: TRBD2; abundance: few; v_gene: TRBV7-2; j_gene: TRBJ2-3
CDR3aa: CVSSADRGGSNQPQHF; CDR3nt: TGTGTCAGCAGTGCGGACAGGGGCGGAAGCAATCAGCCCCAGCATTTT; d_gene: TRBD1; abundance: once; v_gene: TRBV6-1; j_gene: TRBJ1-5
CDR3aa: CASRRLAVSDTQYF; CDR3nt: TGTGCCAGCAGGAGACTAGCGGTTTCAGATACGCAGTATTTT; d_gene: TRBD2; abundance: .; v_gene: TRBV6-5; j_gene: TRBJ2-3
CDR3aa: CASSLSREGSNEQFF; CDR3nt: TGTGCCAGCAGCTTAAGCCGGGAAGGGAGCAATGAGCAGTTCTTC; d_gene: .; abundance: .; v_gene: TRBV7-3; j_gene: TRBJ2-1
CDR3aa: CASRGQEDTTGELFF; CDR3nt: TGTGCCAGCAGAGGGCAAGAGGACACTACCGGGGAGCTGTTTTTT; d_gene: .; abundance: many; v_gene: TRBV6-1; j_gene: TRBJ2-2
CDR3aa: CASSRLTALGDEQYF; CDR3nt: TGTGCCAGCAGCCGTCTCACAGCTCTAGGGGACGAGCAGTACTTC; d_gene: .; abundance: .; v_gene: TRBV5-8; j_gene: TRBJ2-7
CDR3aa: CASSESGGAHETQYF; CDR3nt: TGTGCCAGTTCCGAGTCGGGGGGTGCCCACGAGACCCAGTACTTC; d_gene: TRBD2; abundance: .; v_gene: TRBV28; j_gene: TRBJ2-5
CDR3aa: CASQTGDRDTEAFF; CDR3nt: TGCGCCAGTCAGACGGGAGATCGGGACACTGAAGCTTTCTTT; d_gene: .; abundance: .; v_gene: TRBV5-1; j_gene: TRBJ1-1
CDR3aa: CATTGGLGQFF; CDR3nt: TGTGCCACCACCGGGGGATTAGGGCAGTTCTTC; d_gene: .; abundance: .; v_gene: TRBV4-2; j_gene: TRBJ2-1
CDR3aa: CASSQDPTALEQYF; CDR3nt: TGCGCCAGCAGCCAAGACCCCACTGCCCTCGAGCAGTACTTC; d_gene: .; abundance: once; v_gene: TRBV4-1; j_gene: TRBJ2-7
CDR3aa: CASSFSGRAAYEQYF; CDR3nt: TGTGCCAGCAGTTTTAGCGGGAGGGCCGCCTACGAGCAGTACTTC; d_gene: TRBD2; abundance: .; v_gene: TRBV28; j_gene: TRBJ2-7
CDR3aa: CASSTRQWGGEKLFF; CDR3nt: TGCGCCAGCAGCACTCGACAGTGGGGAGGTGAAAAACTGTTTTTT; d_gene: .; abundance: few; v_gene: TRBV4-3; j_gene: TRBJ1-4
CDR3aa: CASSPTGPGQGPYGYTF; CDR3nt: TGTGCCAGCTCACCAACGGGCCCGGGACAGGGACCTTATGGCTACACCTTC; d_gene: TRBD1; abundance: .; v_gene: TRBV18; j_gene: TRBJ1-2
CDR3aa: CATCPDRGLRYGYTF; CDR3nt: TGTGCCACCTGCCCCGACAGGGGGCTTCGATATGGCTACACCTTC; d_gene: TRBD1; abundance: .; v_gene: TRBV28; j_gene: TRBJ1-2
CDR3aa: CASAGTGSTGELFF; CDR3nt: TGTGCCAGCGCCGGGACAGGGAGCACCGGGGAGCTGTTTTTT; d_gene: TRBD1; abundance: few; v_gene: TRBV25-1; j_gene: TRBJ2-2
CDR3aa: CASSSNRNTEAFF; CDR3nt: TGTGCCAGCAGCTCCAACAGGAACACTGAAGCTTTCTTT; d_gene: .; abundance: medium-sized; v_gene: TRBV6-5; j_gene: TRBJ1-1
CDR3aa: CASSLRGVGDTQYF; CDR3nt: TGTGCCAGCAGCTTACGGGGAGTGGGAGATACGCAGTATTTT; d_gene: .; abundance: .; v_gene: TRBV13; j_gene: TRBJ2-3
CDR3aa: CATRNGADKTQYF; CDR3nt: TGTGCCACTCGGAATGGGGCAGATAAGACCCAGTACTTC; d_gene: .; abundance: .; v_gene: TRBV6-5; j_gene: TRBJ2-5
CDR3aa: CASVRESMGEQFF; CDR3nt: TGTGCCAGCGTCCGGGAGTCTATGGGTGAGCAGTTCTTC; d_gene: .; abundance: once; v_gene: TRBV28; j_gene: TRBJ2-1
CDR3aa: CASSRNIGGPQHF; CDR3nt: TGTGCCAGCAGCCGGAACATAGGGGGGCCCCAGCATTTT; d_gene: .; abundance: .; v_gene: TRBV28; j_gene: TRBJ1-5
CDR3aa: CASSEISRGEAFF; CDR3nt: TGCGCCAGCAGTGAGATTAGCAGGGGGGAAGCTTTCTTT; d_gene: TRBD1; abundance: .; v_gene: TRBV10-1; j_gene: TRBJ1-1
CDR3aa: CAWSVNLAVYNEQFF; CDR3nt: TGTGCCTGGAGTGTAAACCTAGCGGTCTACAATGAGCAGTTCTTC; d_gene: TRBD2; abundance: .; v_gene: TRBV30; j_gene: TRBJ2-1
CDR3aa: CASNRYGGPSGGTSEQYF; CDR3nt: TGTGCCAGCAACCGTTATGGGGGCCCTAGCGGGGGGACCTCCGAGCAGTACTTC; d_gene: TRBD2; abundance: .; v_gene: TRBV7-2; j_gene: TRBJ2-7
CDR3aa: CASSSTSSYEQYF; CDR3nt: TGTGCCAGCAGTTCTACGAGCTCCTACGAGCAGTACTTC; d_gene: .; abundance: .; v_gene: TRBV7-9; j_gene: TRBJ2-7
CDR3aa: CASSWDTGTSGSSWGETQYF; CDR3nt: TGTGCCAGCAGCTGGGACACCGGGACTAGCGGGAGTTCCTGGGGAGAGACCCAGTACTTC; d_gene: TRBD2; abundance: once; v_gene: TRBV5-4; j_gene: TRBJ2-5
CDR3aa: CASSVGGQSNNEQFF; CDR3nt: TGTGCCAGCAGCGTAGGGGGACAGAGCAACAATGAGCAGTTCTTC; d_gene: TRBD1; abundance: .; v_gene: TRBV9; j_gene: TRBJ2-1
CDR3aa: CASSMRQGANEQFF; CDR3nt: TGTGCCAGTAGTATGAGACAGGGGGCTAATGAGCAGTTCTTC; d_gene: TRBD1; abundance: once; v_gene: TRBV19; j_gene: TRBJ2-1
CDR3aa: CASSFEIFTGELFF; CDR3nt: TGTGCCAGCAGTTTCGAGATTTTCACCGGGGAGCTGTTTTTT; d_gene: .; abundance: .; v_gene: TRBV27; j_gene: TRBJ2-2
CDR3aa: CASSLTASGGWPQYF; CDR3nt: TGTGCCAGCAGTTTAACGGCTAGCGGAGGTTGGCCCCAGTACTTC; d_gene: TRBD2; abundance: .; v_gene: TRBV28; j_gene: TRBJ2-5
CDR3aa: CASSLAGHSGNTIYF; CDR3nt: TGTGCCAGCAGCTTGGCAGGCCACTCTGGAAACACCATATATTTT; d_gene: .; abundance: .; v_gene: TRBV5-6; j_gene: TRBJ1-3
CDR3aa: CASSPRAPPLNTEAFF; CDR3nt: TGTGCCAGCTCACCCAGGGCCCCTCCCTTGAACACTGAAGCTTTCTTT; d_gene: .; abundance: .; v_gene: TRBV18; j_gene: TRBJ1-1
CDR3aa: CAWSGPGQGPGYTF; CDR3nt: TGTGCCTGGAGTGGGCCCGGACAGGGACCCGGCTACACCTTC; d_gene: TRBD1; abundance: .; v_gene: TRBV30; j_gene: TRBJ1-2
CDR3aa: CAWSVRQGLGYTF; CDR3nt: TGTGCCTGGAGTGTACGACAGGGTCTGGGCTACACCTTC; d_gene: TRBD1; abundance: once; v_gene: TRBV30; j_gene: TRBJ1-2
CDR3aa: CASSLGLAGGDEQFF; CDR3nt: TGTGCCAGCAGCCTGGGACTAGCGGGAGGGGATGAGCAGTTCTTC; d_gene: TRBD2; abundance: .; v_gene: TRBV7-9; j_gene: TRBJ2-1
CDR3aa: CASSSGDGELFF; CDR3nt: TGTGCCAGCAGCTCGGGAGACGGGGAGCTGTTTTTT; d_gene: .; abundance: .; v_gene: TRBV2; j_gene: TRBJ2-2
CDR3aa: CASSLATYEQYF; CDR3nt: TGTGCCAGCAGCTTAGCCACTTACGAGCAGTACTTC; d_gene: .; abundance: .; v_gene: TRBV7-9; j_gene: TRBJ2-7
CDR3aa: CASSSRRGNTGELFF; CDR3nt: TGTGCCAGCAGCTCCCGCAGGGGAAACACCGGGGAGCTGTTTTTT; d_gene: .; abundance: few; v_gene: TRBV5-8; j_gene: TRBJ2-2
CDR3aa: CASSQVPSQGAGNEQFF; CDR3nt: TGTGCCAGCAGCCAAGTTCCCTCACAGGGGGCTGGGAATGAGCAGTTCTTC; d_gene: TRBD1; abundance: .; v_gene: TRBV4-2; j_gene: TRBJ2-1
CDR3aa: CASSSGDEKLFF; CDR3nt: TGTGCCAGTAGTAGCGGGGACGAAAAACTGTTTTTT; d_gene: .; abundance: .; v_gene: TRBV19; j_gene: TRBJ1-4
CDR3aa: CASSPKGDRGNQPQHF; CDR3nt: TGTGCCAGCTCACCTAAGGGGGATAGGGGGAATCAGCCCCAGCATTTT; d_gene: .; abundance: .; v_gene: TRBV18; j_gene: TRBJ1-5
CDR3aa: CASSDLVAEQYF; CDR3nt: TGTGCCAGCAGCGATCTGGTAGCCGAGCAGTACTTC; d_gene: .; abundance: .; v_gene: TRBV7-9; j_gene: TRBJ2-7
CDR3aa: CASSPEGGRVSSYNEQFF; CDR3nt: TGCGCCAGCAGCCCAGAGGGAGGCCGAGTAAGCTCCTACAATGAGCAGTTCTTC; d_gene: .; abundance: .; v_gene: TRBV4-1; j_gene: TRBJ2-1
CDR3aa: CAIPSKQLISTDTQYF; CDR3nt: TGTGCCATCCCCTCTAAACAGCTCATTAGCACAGATACGCAGTATTTT; d_gene: .; abundance: .; v_gene: TRBV9; j_gene: TRBJ2-3
CDR3aa: CAISGGQSYGYTF; CDR3nt: TGTGCCATCAGTGGGGGACAGAGCTATGGCTACACCTTC; d_gene: TRBD1; abundance: once; v_gene: TRBV10-3; j_gene: TRBJ1-2
CDR3aa: CASSREDVPSPYGYTF; CDR3nt: TGTGCCAGCTCAAGGGAGGATGTGCCTTCCCCTTATGGCTACACCTTC; d_gene: .; abundance: .; v_gene: TRBV18; j_gene: TRBJ1-2
CDR3aa: CASSFEGVGTEAFF; CDR3nt: TGTGCCAGCAGCTTCGAGGGTGTTGGCACTGAAGCTTTCTTT; d_gene: .; abundance: few; v_gene: TRBV7-3; j_gene: TRBJ1-1
CDR3aa: CASSFDRAYGYTF; CDR3nt: TGTGCCAGCAGTTTTGACAGGGCCTATGGCTACACCTTC; d_gene: TRBD1; abundance: once; v_gene: TRBV27; j_gene: TRBJ1-2
CDR3aa: CASSFQGSRELFF; CDR3nt: TGCGCCAGCAGCTTCCAGGGGTCCAGGGAGCTGTTTTTT; d_gene: .; abundance: .; v_gene: TRBV5-1; j_gene: TRBJ2-2
CDR3aa: CASSQSRVHNEQFF; CDR3nt: TGTGCCAGCAGCCAGAGTCGGGTTCACAATGAGCAGTTCTTC; d_gene: .; abundance: .; v_gene: TRBV16; j_gene: TRBJ2-1